A selection of T cell receptor beta chains follows, all from one sample in a study of Ad26.COV2.S vaccination and SARS-CoV-2 variants. Only in-frame clones appear in the TCRdb table, and some are missing; sequencing was by immunoSEQ multiplex PCR. The repertoire holds some 240,000 clones, with roughly 87% as singletons. The sequencing used peripheral blood, collected in a trial of Ad26.COV2.S vaccine versus placebo. The receptors stem from a person between 18 and 59 years old who received the Ad26.COV2.S COVID-19 vaccine or a placebo. Each CDR3 is given with its conserved first and last residue. Each record gives: J gene, V gene, D gene, CDR3 protein. A D gene is named only where the DNA matches it firmly.

>TRBJ1-5|TRBV14|.
CASSHHRTRLQPQHF
>TRBJ2-4|TRBV29-1|.
CSVEIWGAKNIQYF
>TRBJ1-1|TRBV7-9|.
CASSSDNGNTEAFF
>TRBJ2-5|TRBV4-3|.
CASSQDWGGETQYF
>TRBJ2-1|TRBV7-2|TRBD2
CASSPQGLAAEQFF
>TRBJ1-5|TRBV2|TRBD1
CASSRGRSQPQHF
>TRBJ1-6|TRBV27|.
CASSPTSKSPLHF
>TRBJ2-2|TRBV24-1|TRBD1
CATSDSRDRGATGELFF
>TRBJ2-1|TRBV6-2/TRBV6-3|.
CASSLVESNEQFF
>TRBJ2-1|TRBV6-5|TRBD2
CASSSRLAGSYNEQFF
>TRBJ2-1|TRBV5-4|.
CASSSASAQRNEQFF
>TRBJ2-4|TRBV5-1|TRBD1
CASSSGQGSSKNIQYF
>TRBJ2-5|TRBV6-6|TRBD2
CASSLAGGIVGEVQETQYF
>TRBJ2-1|TRBV7-3|TRBD2
CASSLTGGLAGNEQFF
>TRBJ1-2|TRBV7-8|TRBD1
CASTKTGNYGYTF
>TRBJ1-4|TRBV6-6|.
CASSNRAGQAKLFF
>TRBJ1-2|TRBV4-3|.
CASSHGQSYGYTF
>TRBJ1-6|TRBV7-9|TRBD1
CASSPRDRGSPLHF
>TRBJ2-1|TRBV7-2|.
CASSPGPASREQFF
>TRBJ2-5|TRBV7-8|.
CASSSTRDKRLTETQYF
>TRBJ2-3|TRBV7-9|TRBD2
CASSLLAGTDTQYF
>TRBJ1-4|TRBV4-3|.
CASSQERVFGEKLFF
>TRBJ1-1|TRBV6-5|.
CASSYQAGSTEAFF
>TRBJ2-3|TRBV14|.
CASSQDNRGGADTQYF
>TRBJ2-5|TRBV5-4|TRBD2
CASSVGTGLAGGETQYF
>TRBJ2-5|TRBV9|TRBD1
CASSSRTGQGETQYF
>TRBJ1-1|TRBV2|.
CASTTGQDTEAFF
>TRBJ1-1|TRBV3-1/TRBV3-2|.
CASSQDLGGTEAFF
>TRBJ1-1|TRBV12-3/TRBV12-4|.
CASSLLENTEAFF
>TRBJ2-5|TRBV7-8|.
CASSLGSRAHQETQYF
>TRBJ1-2|TRBV4-3|TRBD1
CASSPGQGNYGYTF
>TRBJ1-5|TRBV12-3/TRBV12-4|.
CASRSDKNQPQHF
>TRBJ2-4|TRBV23-1|.
CASRAPDRVDASGKEDIQYF
>TRBJ2-7|TRBV27|.
CASSHWDQTYEQYF
>TRBJ1-1|TRBV6-2/TRBV6-3|TRBD1
CASSYSTRGDRNMAFF
>TRBJ2-3|TRBV7-2|TRBD2
CASSPGLAGAPF
>TRBJ2-6|TRBV6-5|.
CASSFSGANVLTF
>TRBJ2-7|TRBV12-3/TRBV12-4|.
CASGRPHEQYF
>TRBJ1-6|TRBV7-3|.
CASSFDWGTRLGSPLHF
>TRBJ2-1|TRBV9|TRBD1
CASSVGTVSYNEQFF
>TRBJ2-3|TRBV29-1|.
CSVDGGASTDTQYF
>TRBJ2-1|TRBV7-8|.
CASSLALPPGEQFF
>TRBJ2-1|TRBV27|TRBD2
CASSFLWSASGTGNEQFF
>TRBJ2-1|TRBV11-3|.
CASSNKYYNEQFF
>TRBJ2-5|TRBV10-3|TRBD2
CAISETSGGAAQYF
>TRBJ2-2|TRBV7-9|TRBD2
CASINREANTGELFF
>TRBJ2-7|TRBV5-1|.
CASIVGPEGEQYF
>TRBJ1-1|TRBV7-9|TRBD1
CASSLLTGGTGEAFF
>TRBJ1-2|TRBV11-2|.
CASSLDPEGDYTF
>TRBJ1-5|TRBV27|.
CASSFVGPNNQPQHF
>TRBJ1-2|TRBV19|.
CASSMDYRVMEGYTF
>TRBJ2-5|TRBV6-6|TRBD2
CASSKTGTRFETQYF
>TRBJ1-2|TRBV18|TRBD1
CASSPTGGSGGYTF
>TRBJ1-5|TRBV5-1|.
CASSLELNQPQHF
>TRBJ2-1|TRBV4-3|TRBD2
CASSQFSGSLFF